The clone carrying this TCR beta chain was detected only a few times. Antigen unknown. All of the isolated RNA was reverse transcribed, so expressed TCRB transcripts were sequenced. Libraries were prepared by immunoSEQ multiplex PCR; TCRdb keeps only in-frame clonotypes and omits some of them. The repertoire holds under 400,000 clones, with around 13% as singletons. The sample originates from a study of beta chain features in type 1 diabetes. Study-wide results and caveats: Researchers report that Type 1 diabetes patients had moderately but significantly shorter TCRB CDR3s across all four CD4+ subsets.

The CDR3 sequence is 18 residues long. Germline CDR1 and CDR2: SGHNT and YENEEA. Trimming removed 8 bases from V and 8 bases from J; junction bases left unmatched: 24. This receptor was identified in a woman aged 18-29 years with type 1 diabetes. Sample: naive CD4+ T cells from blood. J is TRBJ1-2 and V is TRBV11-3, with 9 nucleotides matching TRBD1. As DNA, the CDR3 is TGTGCCAGCGACCAGCGCGAGGGGACAGGGCCCGATTGCGTCGGCTACACCTTC. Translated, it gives CASDQREGTGPDCVGYTF.